The 27 T cell receptor beta chains below were found in one sample sequenced in a study of T cells in tuberculosis. Sequencing used immunoSEQ multiplex PCR; TCRdb keeps in-frame clones, though not all of them. The table records thousands of clones, around 95% of them present only once. The specimen sequenced was PBMCs. These receptors all stem from an adult with tuberculosis.

The chain is built from TRBV30 and TRBJ2-1, with TRBD2 matching 14 bases. J lost 12 bases, V lost 1 base, and 2 bases had no gene match. Per germline, CDR1 GTSNPN and CDR2 SVGIG (reference sequence). The CDR3 covers 13 residues. The CDR3: CAWSAGTSGGQFF. Written as DNA, the CDR3 is TGTGCCTGGAGTGCCGGGACTAGCGGGGGGCAGTTCTTC.

The chain links TRBV19 to TRBJ2-2; 9 bases map to TRBD1. The V and J ends lost 4 bases and 6 bases, in that order; junction bases with no gene match: 3. The germline V gene has CDR1 LNHDA and CDR2 SQIVND (reference sequence). The CDR3 is made up of 14 amino acids. The CDR3 spells CASSTRQGAGELFF. As DNA, the CDR3 is TGTGCCAGTAGTACACGACAGGGGGCCGGGGAGCTGTTTTTT.

The genes are TRBV30 and TRBJ2-4, with D hard to call. Per germline, CDR1 GTSNPN and CDR2 SVGIG (reference sequence). Trimming cost V 2 bases and J 8 bases, with 7 bases left between them. The CDR3 runs to 11 residues. For the CDR3, the DNA is TGTGCCTGGAGTTCCCGGGACATTCAGTACTTC. Protein: CAWSSRDIQYF. Full variable domain (missing parts from reference TRBV30 and TRBJ2-4): SQTIHQWPATLVQPVGSPLSLECTVEGTSNPNLYWYRQAAGRGLQLLFYSVGIGQISSEVPQNLSASRPQDRQFILSSKKLLLSDSGFYLCAWSSRDIQYFGAGTRLSVL.

This chain joins TRBV5-6 and TRBJ1-3; TRBD1 agrees at 7 bases. V shed 4 bases, J shed 4 bases, and the junction held 2 bases outside the gene matches. Germline-derived CDR1 and CDR2 are SGHDT and YYEEEE. This CDR3 has 13 residues. CDR3 sequence reads: CASSATGGNTIYF. CDR3 sequence (DNA): TGTGCCAGCAGCGCGACAGGGGGAAACACCATATATTTT.

This CDR3 reads CASSLAGTGAHEQYF. DNA for the CDR3: TGTGCCAGCAGCTTAGCGGGGACAGGGGCCCACGAGCAGTACTTC. This chain uses TRBV7-9 with TRBJ2-7; 10 nucleotides match TRBD1. Germline lookup yields CDR1 SEHNR and CDR2 FQNEAQ (reference sequence). Trimming took 0 bases from V and 5 from J; bases not matched to a gene: 4. The CDR3 has 15 amino acids.

This chain connects TRBV10-3 to TRBJ2-7, with D perhaps matching TRBD2 (6 bases). V was cut by 8 bases and J by 4 bases, with 15 bases left in between. Germline lookup yields CDR1 ENHRY and CDR2 SYGVKD. The CDR3 is 13 amino acids. The DNA of the CDR3 is TGTGCCATCGGACTATCCGAGATGTACGAGCAGTACTTC. Translation gives CAIGLSEMYEQYF.

This chain links TRBV9 with TRBJ2-7, with D uncertain. The CDR3 has 14 amino acids. CDR1 is SGDLS and CDR2 is YYNGEE in the germline V gene. V was shortened by 0 bases and J by 5 bases, with 12 bases between the two germline ends. CDR3: CASSVDPGSDEQYF. CDR3 bases: TGTGCCAGCAGCGTAGACCCGGGTTCGGACGAGCAGTACTTC.

This chain connects TRBV6-6 to TRBJ1-1; D is unclear. The CDR3 is made up of 13 amino acids. Looked up from germline, CDR1 is MNHNY and CDR2 is SVGAGI (reference sequence). The V and J ends lost 6 bases and 5 bases respectively, with 13 bases between them. CDR3 sequence: CASRQPEQTEAFF. The DNA of the CDR3 is TGTGCCAGCAGACAGCCCGAACAGACTGAAGCTTTCTTT.

V gene TRBV7-8 combines with J gene TRBJ1-2; 7 nucleotides match TRBD1. The CDR3 is 17 residues long. The V gene end was trimmed by 3 bases and the J gene end by 2 bases; junction bases not matched to a gene: 12. Germline CDR1 SGHVS, CDR2 FQNEAQ. CDR3 protein: CASSLGVGQDLNYGYTF. DNA for the CDR3: TGTGCCAGCAGCTTGGGGGTCGGACAGGACTTGAACTATGGCTACACCTTC.

This chain joins TRBV6-1 and TRBJ2-7; tentatively, D is TRBD1 (5 bases). The CDR3 totals 12 residues. The V gene's germline CDR1 is MNHNS and CDR2 SASEGT. V lost 4 bases and J lost 7, with 11 bases in between. In DNA form, the CDR3 reads TGTGCCAGCAGTGCACAGGTCCGGGAGCAGTACTTC. Translating it yields CASSAQVREQYF.

V and J are TRBV5-4 and TRBJ2-7; 10 bases fit TRBD2. V lost 4 bases, J lost 7 bases, and 11 bases stayed unmatched. The CDR3 is 15 residues long. Germline assignment: CDR1 SGHNT and CDR2 YYREEE (reference sequence). The CDR3 sequence: CASSSTSGARFEQYF. The CDR3 DNA reads as TGTGCCAGCAGCAGCACTAGCGGGGCACGGTTTGAGCAGTACTTC.

This clone was detected only once. The chain combines TRBV2 with TRBJ1-6; 7 bases agree with TRBD1. The CDR3 sequence is 18 residues long. Germline V CDR1 and CDR2: SNHLY, FYNNEI. V dropped 6 bases and J dropped 0; count of bases not matched to a gene: 11. The DNA for the CDR3 is TGTGCCAGCAGGGTCAAGGGGGCGGATAGCTCCTATAATTCACCCCTCCACTTT. Protein sequence: CASRVKGADSSYNSPLHF.

This clone came up once. The chain carries TRBV5-4 and TRBJ1-1; D remains unclear. Germline V gene lookup returns CDR1 SGHNT and CDR2 YYREEE (reference sequence). The CDR3 sequence is 13 residues long. Trimming removed 5 bases from V and 0 bases from J, with 8 bases in between. The CDR3 reads CASSQNMNTEAFF. DNA of the CDR3: TGTGCCAGCAGTCAAAACATGAACACTGAAGCTTTCTTT.

The chain is built from TRBV6-5 and TRBJ2-7; 12 nucleotides match TRBD1. The V and J ends lost 2 bases and 6 bases, in that order; junction bases with no gene match: 2. There are 14 residues in the CDR3. Germline V gene data show CDR1 as MNHEY and CDR2 as SVGAGI. Written as DNA, the CDR3 is TGTGCCAGCAGTTACGGGACAGGGGGCTCCGAGCAGTACTTC. It specifies CASSYGTGGSEQYF.

The rearrangement joins TRBV5-4 to TRBJ2-3; 9 nucleotides agree with TRBD2. The trim removed 5 bases at V and 2 bases at J, leaving 6 bases unmatched. CDR3 size: 15 residues. Germline assignment: CDR1 SGHNT and CDR2 YYREEE (reference sequence). Here the CDR3 DNA reads TGTGCCAGCAGATCCGGGACTAGCCCCACAGATACGCAGTATTTT. The encoded protein is CASRSGTSPTDTQYF.

The rearrangement links TRBV4-1 to TRBJ2-7; D possibly corresponds to TRBD2 (6 bases). From germline, CDR1 is MGHRA and CDR2 YSYEKL. The V and J ends lost 1 base and 1 base respectively, with 11 bases between them. There are 15 residues in the CDR3. CDR3 nucleotide sequence: TGCGCCAGCAGCCAAGCGGGACTCCTATCCTACGAGCAGTACTTC. Protein sequence: CASSQAGLLSYEQYF.

To note about this clone: An end of the junction does not agree with germline; a read error may underlie this. The chain uses TRBV10-3 and TRBJ2-6, with 7 bases fitting TRBD1. Per germline, CDR1 ENHRY and CDR2 SYGVKD. CDR3 length: 20 amino acids. CDR3 protein: CAIGETGTVGDSSGANVLTF. Here the CDR3 DNA reads TGTGCCATCGGTGAGACAGGGACCGTCGGCGACAGTTCTGGGGCCAACGTCCTGACTTTC.

The chain employs TRBV20-1 and TRBJ1-1; TRBD1 agrees at 7 bases. V shed 5 bases, J shed 11 bases, and the junction held 8 bases outside the gene matches. The CDR3 extends over 11 amino acids. CDR1 and CDR2 (germline): DFQATT, SNEGSKA (reference sequence). CDR3 nucleotides: TGCAGTGCTTACGACAGGGCCCGCGCTTTCTTT. This encodes CSAYDRARAFF.

This rearrangement joins TRBV2 to TRBJ2-2; a possible D gene is TRBD1 (5 bases). This CDR3 spans 15 amino acids. CDR1 is SNHLY, CDR2 FYNNEI, per germline. V was pared by 2 bases and J by 1 base, with 8 bases between. In nucleotides, the CDR3 is TGTGCCAGCAGTGAATTGGGGCGGAACACCGGGGAGCTGTTTTTT. Its protein product is CASSELGRNTGELFF.

The V call is TRBV4-2, the J call TRBJ2-3; 11 nucleotides agree with TRBD2. This CDR3 is built from 17 residues. Trimming took 0 bases from V and 4 from J; bases not matched to a gene: 6. CDR1 is LGHNA and CDR2 is YNFKEQ in the germline V gene. The chain's CDR3 is CASSQERSGGAADTQYF. The CDR3 nucleotides read TGTGCCAGCAGCCAAGAACGTAGCGGGGGGGCGGCAGATACGCAGTATTTT.

The gene calls are TRBV9 and TRBJ1-3; 10 nucleotides agree with TRBD1. The CDR3 is 17 amino acids. The germline gives CDR1 SGDLS, CDR2 YYNGEE. V lost 3 bases, J lost 2 bases, and 8 bases stayed unmatched. The CDR3 DNA sequence: TGTGCCAGCAGCGATCCCTCGGGGACAGGGGCTGGAAACACCATATATTTT. It specifies CASSDPSGTGAGNTIYF.

The chain recombines TRBV2 with TRBJ1-6; 10 bases line up with TRBD1. Germline values: CDR1 SNHLY, CDR2 FYNNEI. The CDR3 consists of 15 residues. V gave up 4 bases and J gave up 6 bases; unmatched junction bases: 3. The CDR3 is CASSGTGGVNSPLHF. The DNA of the CDR3 is TGTGCCAGCAGTGGGACAGGGGGAGTTAATTCACCCCTCCACTTT. Using reference TRBV2 and TRBJ1-6 for the parts outside the CDR3, the full variable domain is EPEVTQTPSHQVTQMGQEVILRCVPISNHLYFYWYRQILGQKVEFLVSFYNNEISEKSEIFDDQFSVERPDGSNFTLKIRSTKLEDSAMYFCASSGTGGVNSPLHFGNGTRLTVT.

The gene calls are TRBV18 and TRBJ2-2, with TRBD1 identical over 8 bases. The CDR3 consists of 16 residues. With V trimmed by 0 bases and J by 3 bases, 3 bases remained unmatched. Germline assignment: CDR1 KGHSH and CDR2 LQKENI. The DNA for the CDR3 is TGTGCCAGCTCACCACCGACAGGGGTCGACACCGGGGAGCTGTTTTTT. Translation gives CASSPPTGVDTGELFF.

The chain recombines TRBV2 with TRBJ2-7; 9 bases agree with TRBD1. Germline V gene data show CDR1 as SNHLY and CDR2 as FYNNEI. V was clipped by 10 bases and J by 6 bases; unmatched bases: 10. The CDR3 has 13 amino acids. In DNA form, the CDR3 reads TGTGCCACCCTAGGCGGGACAGGGCCCGAGCAGTACTTC. Residues: CATLGGTGPEQYF.

CDR3 loop: CASSLGGLSARQPQHF. The CDR3 bases are TGTGCCAGCAGCTTAGGCGGACTCTCCGCGCGGCAGCCCCAGCATTTT. The chain combines TRBV7-8 with TRBJ1-5; D ambiguous. Trimming took off 1 base at V and 7 bases at J, with 17 bases between the two ends. Germline values: CDR1 SGHVS, CDR2 FQNEAQ. The CDR3 length is 16 residues.

The count of this clone is one. V gene TRBV2 combines with J gene TRBJ2-3; D is perhaps TRBD2 (6 bases). CDR1 SNHLY and CDR2 FYNNEI come from the germline V gene. CDR3 length: 14 amino acids. The ends were cut back, 6 bases at V and 4 bases at J, with 14 bases in the middle. This chain's CDR3 is CASRLLADSDTQYF. CDR3 DNA: TGTGCCAGCAGGCTATTAGCGGACTCAGATACGCAGTATTTT.

The rearrangement links TRBV15 to TRBJ2-5, with D possibly being TRBD1 (5 bases). The CDR3 extends over 15 amino acids. Germline V gene data show CDR1 as LNHNV and CDR2 as YYDKDF (reference sequence). V was pared by 0 bases and J by 2 bases, with 10 bases between. The CDR3 DNA reads as TGTGCCACCAGCAGAGATCCGACAGCTCAAGAGACCCAGTACTTC. Its translation: CATSRDPTAQETQYF.